Shown below are 17 T cell receptor beta chains from a single sample sequenced in a study of human T cells and chemical hapten exposure. Time point in this sample: patch test 1, 2 weeks after DPC sensitization. Treatment denoted: therapeutic diphenylcyclopropenone sensitization with weekly scalp DPC. TCRdb reanalysed the RACE reads using MiXCR and keeps one entry per CDR3 protein. The sample holds under 85,000 distinct CDR3 sequences, around 10% seen once. Here the sequenced sample was whole blood, taken in connection with sensitization to the hapten diphenylcyclopropenone (DPC). These receptors originate from a woman aged 45-60 years with alopecia areata. Some clones in this sample may be carry-over from other donors' samples.

The gene calls are TRBV3-1 and TRBJ1-6; D unresolved. This CDR3 is 14 amino acids long. The germline CDR1 and CDR2 sequences are LGHDT and YNNKEL (reference sequence). V was shortened by 0 bases and J by 5 bases, with 5 bases between the two germline ends. CDR3 amino acids: CASSQDMDNSPLHF. For the CDR3, the DNA is TGTGCCAGCAGCCAAGATATGGATAATTCACCCCTCCACTTT.

The chain is built from TRBV18 and TRBJ2-1, with D possibly TRBD2 on 5 matching bases. The CDR3 contains 11 residues. Trimming left V 5 bases short and J 9 bases short, with 8 bases between. Germline values: CDR1 KGHSH, CDR2 LQKENI. Here the CDR3 reads CASSSGSEQFF. In nucleotides, the CDR3 is TGTGCCAGCTCATCGGGATCTGAGCAGTTCTTC.

This clonotype has more than one count but fewer than ten. The chain links TRBV5-6 to TRBJ2-1, with 9 bases that match TRBD2. V dropped 3 bases and J dropped 6; count of bases not matched to a gene: 16. This CDR3 has 18 amino acids. Germline-derived CDR1 and CDR2 are SGHDT and YYEEEE. For the CDR3, the DNA is TGTGCCAGCAGCTCCTGGGCTAGCGGGACCGGCCAAGCCAATGAGCAGTTCTTC. This translates into CASSSWASGTGQANEQFF.

In this sample, this clonotype turned up many times. The chain uses TRBV30 and TRBJ2-6; TRBD1 matches 8 bases. The V segment lost 7 bases and the J segment 0 bases; nucleotides outside the gene matches: 5. This CDR3 contains 15 residues. CDR1 is GTSNPN, CDR2 SVGIG, per germline (reference sequence). CDR3 sequence: CAYRDRISGANVLTF. The CDR3 bases are TGTGCCTACCGGGACAGGATCTCTGGGGCCAACGTCCTGACTTTC.

This chain uses TRBV3-1 with TRBJ1-6; D possibly corresponds to TRBD1 (6 bases). Trimming shortened V by 1 base and J by 7 bases, and 11 bases separated the two germline ends. This CDR3 spans 15 amino acids. Germline loops: CDR1 LGHDT, CDR2 YNNKEL (reference sequence). The CDR3 loop is CASSQGGRGNSPLHF. As DNA, the CDR3 is TGTGCCAGCAGCCAAGGAGGCAGGGGCAATTCACCCCTCCACTTT. The full variable domain, completed using reference TRBV3-1 and TRBJ1-6, is DTAVSQTPKYLVTQMGNDKSIKCEQNLGHDTMYWYKQDSKKFLKIMFSYNNKELIINETVPNRFSPKSPDKAHLNLHINSLELGDSAVYFCASSQGGRGNSPLHFGNGTRLTVT.

This clonotype occurred many times. The CDR3 region has the DNA TGTGCCAGCAGTGTGGGCACGCATGAAAAACTGTTTTTT. Amino acid sequence: CASSVGTHEKLFF. J is TRBJ1-4 and V is TRBV12-3 or TRBV12-4, with D hard to call. The CDR3 is 13 amino acids. Trimming shortened V by 5 bases and J by 6 bases, and 10 bases separated the two germline ends.

The J gene is TRBJ2-3, the V gene TRBV11-2; D gene uncertain. V lost 1 base to trimming and J lost 5 bases, with 4 bases between them. The V gene's germline CDR1 is SGHAT and CDR2 FQNNGV. The CDR3 extends over 12 amino acids. The CDR3 loop is CASSLGVDTQYF. The DNA for the CDR3 is TGTGCCAGCAGCTTAGGGGTAGATACGCAGTATTTT.

This clonotype has a handful of counts. V and J are TRBV11-3 and TRBJ1-3, with 7 nucleotides matching TRBD1. The CDR3 runs to 17 residues. Germline V gene lookup returns CDR1 SGHNT and CDR2 YENEEA. V shed 5 bases, J shed 2 bases, and the junction held 12 bases outside the gene matches. The CDR3 loop reads CASSVWDRNPPGNTIYF. The DNA of the CDR3 is TGTGCCAGCAGCGTTTGGGACAGAAACCCGCCTGGAAACACCATATATTTT.

This clonotype appeared a few times. The DNA of the CDR3 is TGCAGTGCTAGTATCGGGGAGGGGCCCTACAATGAGCAGTTCTTC. This sequence encodes CSASIGEGPYNEQFF. The V gene is TRBV20-1, the J gene TRBJ2-1; 7 bases are shared with TRBD2. The CDR3 is 15 residues long. Germline CDR1 DFQATT, CDR2 SNEGSKA (reference sequence). Trimming removed 3 bases from V and 2 bases from J; junction bases left unmatched: 7.

J is TRBJ1-5 and V is TRBV3-1, with unresolved D. The germline V gene has CDR1 LGHDT and CDR2 YNNKEL (reference sequence). The ends were cut back, 8 bases at V and 2 bases at J, with 10 bases in the middle. The CDR3 has 13 amino acids. The CDR3 region is CASSVPGNQPQHF. CDR3 bases: TGTGCCAGCTCGGTCCCGGGCAATCAGCCCCAGCATTTT.

The rearrangement joins TRBV6-2 or TRBV6-3 to TRBJ2-4, with 8 bases matching TRBD2. Germline V gene lookup returns CDR1 MNHEY and CDR2 SVGEGT. V was pared by 6 bases and J by 3 bases, with 10 bases of the junction left unmatched. There are 16 residues in the CDR3. The CDR3 loop is CASRRGLVVGKNIQYF. CDR3 coding DNA: TGTGCCAGCAGAAGGGGACTAGTGGTTGGCAAAAACATTCAGTACTTC.

This clonotype appeared a few times. The gene calls are TRBV29-1 and TRBJ2-1; D may be TRBD2 (6 bases). Germline CDR1 SQVTM, CDR2 ANQGSEA. CDR3 length equals 13 residues. The CDR3 sequence: CSTRTGGDNEQFF. In nucleotides, the CDR3 is TGCAGTACTCGGACTGGCGGGGACAATGAGCAGTTCTTC.

There are many counts of this clonotype. The J gene is TRBJ2-3, the V gene TRBV7-2; no clear D. The CDR3 covers 14 residues. The V end lost 2 bases, the J end lost 5 bases, and 11 bases lay between the germline ends. In germline, CDR1 is SGHTA, CDR2 FQGNSA. The CDR3 region is CASSLNSGIDTQYF. DNA for the CDR3: TGTGCCAGCAGCTTAAACAGTGGGATAGATACGCAGTATTTT.

This clonotype was counted many times. The V call is TRBV28, the J call TRBJ1-1; tentative D call: TRBD1 (5 bases). CDR3 size: 15 residues. Germline V gene sequence: CDR1 MDHEN, CDR2 SYDVKM. With 5 bases removed from V and 5 bases from J, the gap between germline ends came to 18 bases. DNA for the CDR3: TGTGCCAGCAGTCCCCCGGGACCCCCGGGAACTGAAGCTTTCTTT. Encoded protein: CASSPPGPPGTEAFF.

V gene TRBV25-1 combines with J gene TRBJ1-3; 7 bases map to TRBD1. The CDR3 totals 16 residues. Germline values: CDR1 MGHDK, CDR2 SYGVNS. The junction had 12 bases not matched to a gene; V was cut back by 3 bases and J by 7 bases. The CDR3 nucleotides read TGTGCCAGCAGTGAGGTACAGGGCAAGGACAGGAACACCATATATTTT. This sequence encodes CASSEVQGKDRNTIYF.

This clonotype was detected many times. The rearrangement links TRBV11-2 to TRBJ1-5; no clear D. The V end was cut by 0 bases, the J end by 0 bases, with 0 bases between. The CDR3 has 13 residues. Germline V gene lookup returns CDR1 SGHAT and CDR2 FQNNGV. CDR3 loop: CASSLDSNQPQHF. The CDR3 DNA reads as TGTGCCAGCAGCTTAGATAGCAATCAGCCCCAGCATTTT.

This clonotype was seen many times. This chain uses TRBV20-1 with TRBJ1-5, with 7 positions matching TRBD1. CDR3 length equals 16 residues. Losses at the gene ends were 0 bases for V and 11 bases for J; bases not matched to a gene: 16. CDR1 and CDR2 (germline): DFQATT, SNEGSKA (reference sequence). The CDR3 sequence: CSARERRRTGERSQHF. In DNA, the CDR3 is TGCAGTGCTAGAGAGCGAAGAAGGACAGGCGAGAGGTCCCAGCATTTT.